This TCR beta chain originates from a study of cytomegalovirus exposure and HLA in healthy donors. Broader study findings: Presence/absence analysis assumed near-uniform sequencing depth across donors.

From germline, CDR1 is SGHVS and CDR2 FQNEAQ. The CDR3 is 12 amino acids. Trimming took 2 bases from V and 6 from J, leaving 8 bases between them. PCR amplification relied on 60 Vbeta primers (plus 13 Jbeta primers). Repertoires were generated with immunoSEQ multiplex PCR, while TCRdb's copy carries only in-frame clones and drops some. The sample lists around 50,000 clones; roughly 80% were seen once. Comment on this clone: What it recognizes is unknown.

This receptor was obtained from a man aged 35 to 55 in good health and CMV-seronegative. Input material: PBMCs. The genes are TRBV7-8 and TRBJ2-7; TRBD1 might be the D (6 bases). This chain's CDR3 is CASSLSRGEQYF. CDR3 sequence (DNA): TGTGCCAGCAGCTTATCCAGGGGCGAGCAGTACTTC.